This T cell receptor beta chain was profiled in a study of blood T cell repertoires in COVID-19. Study in general: Researchers got acute and convalescent COVID-19 samples from the United States, Italy and Spain. T cells, B-cell-depleted T cells, or PBMCs supplied cDNA or gDNA.

Participants' own reports of clinical history determined their cohort assignment. Trimming took 5 bases from V and 3 from J; bases not matched to a gene: 5. The germline V gene has CDR1 KGHSH and CDR2 LQKENI. The CDR3 spans 15 residues. Original data processing: Amplifying reference gene primers gave estimates of nucleated cell counts. Only in-frame clones appear in the TCRdb table, and some are missing; sequencing was by immunoSEQ multiplex PCR. V and J calls and clone size are given by that table; D and trimming were obtained from the DNA. The sample has fewer than 350,000 clones; around 90% are singletons.

This receptor was identified in a man in his sixties who had recovered from COVID-19. Specimen: PBMCs or T cells enriched from blood (not recorded which). The chain uses TRBV18 and TRBJ2-7; 12 bases line up with TRBD1. The CDR3 reads CASSSGQGAHYEQYF. CDR3 nucleotides: TGTGCCAGCTCATCGGGACAGGGGGCTCACTACGAGCAGTACTTC.